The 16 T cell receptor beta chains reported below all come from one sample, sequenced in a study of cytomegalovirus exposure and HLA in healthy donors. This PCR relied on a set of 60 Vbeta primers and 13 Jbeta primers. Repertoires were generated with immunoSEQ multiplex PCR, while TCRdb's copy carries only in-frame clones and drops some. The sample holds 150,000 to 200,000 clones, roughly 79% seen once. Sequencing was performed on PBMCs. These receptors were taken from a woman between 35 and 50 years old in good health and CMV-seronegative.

The CDR3 DNA reads TGTGCCAGCAGTGAAGGACAGGGAGATTGGAACACTGAAGCTTTCTTT. Translated: CASSEGQGDWNTEAFF. The gene calls are TRBV6-1 and TRBJ1-1, with 7 bases aligning to TRBD1. This CDR3 region has 16 residues. Germline-derived CDR1 and CDR2 are MNHNS and SASEGT. With V trimmed by 1 base and J by 1 base, 6 bases remained unmatched.

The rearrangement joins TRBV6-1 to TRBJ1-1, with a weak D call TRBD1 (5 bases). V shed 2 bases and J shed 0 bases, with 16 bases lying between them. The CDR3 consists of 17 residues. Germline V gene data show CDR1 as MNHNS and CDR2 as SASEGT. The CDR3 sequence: CASSEQGPGRVNTEAFF. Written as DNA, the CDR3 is TGTGCCAGCAGTGAACAAGGTCCAGGGAGGGTGAACACTGAAGCTTTCTTT.

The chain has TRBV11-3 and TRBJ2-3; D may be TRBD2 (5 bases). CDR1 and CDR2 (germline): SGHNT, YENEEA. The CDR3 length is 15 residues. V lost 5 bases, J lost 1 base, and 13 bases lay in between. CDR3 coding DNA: TGTGCCAGCAGCGGCCCGTCTAGCCGCACAGATACGCAGTATTTT. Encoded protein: CASSGPSSRTDTQYF.

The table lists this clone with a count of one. CDR3 nucleotides: TGTGCCAGCAGCTTAGTAGCCGGGAATGACGGCTACACCTTC. Translation: CASSLVAGNDGYTF. The V call is TRBV13, the J call TRBJ1-2; D is ambiguous. Deletions cut 1 base from V and 8 bases from J, with 14 bases between. The CDR3 runs 14 residues. The germline V gene encodes CDR1 PRHDT and CDR2 FYEKMQ (reference sequence).

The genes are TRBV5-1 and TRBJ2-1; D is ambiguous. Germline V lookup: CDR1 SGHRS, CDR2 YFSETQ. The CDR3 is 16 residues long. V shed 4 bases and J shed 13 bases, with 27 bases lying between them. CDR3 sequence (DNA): TGCGCCAGCAGCCCCTCCTCGAGCGCGACTCTACTCTTTCAGTTCTTC. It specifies CASSPSSSATLLFQFF.

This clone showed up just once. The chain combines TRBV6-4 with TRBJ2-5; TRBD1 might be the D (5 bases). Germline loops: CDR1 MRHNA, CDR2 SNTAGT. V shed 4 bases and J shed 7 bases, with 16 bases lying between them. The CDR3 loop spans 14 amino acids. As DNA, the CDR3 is TGTGCCAGCAGTGCATGGCCCGAAAGGGGGACCCAGTACTTC. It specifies CASSAWPERGTQYF.

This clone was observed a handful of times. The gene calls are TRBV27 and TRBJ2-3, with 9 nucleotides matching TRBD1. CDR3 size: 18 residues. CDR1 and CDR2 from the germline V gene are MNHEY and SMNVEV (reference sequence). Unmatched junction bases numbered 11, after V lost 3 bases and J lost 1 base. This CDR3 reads CASSFFGGTGRGTDTQYF. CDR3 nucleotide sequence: TGTGCCAGCAGTTTTTTCGGCGGGACAGGGCGAGGCACAGATACGCAGTATTTT.

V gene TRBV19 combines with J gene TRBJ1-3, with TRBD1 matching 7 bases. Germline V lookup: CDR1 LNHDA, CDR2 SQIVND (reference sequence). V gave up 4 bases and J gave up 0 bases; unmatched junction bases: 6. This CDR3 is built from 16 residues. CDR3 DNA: TGTGCCAGTAGTACCACAGGGGTCATCTCTGGAAACACCATATATTTT. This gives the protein CASSTTGVISGNTIYF.

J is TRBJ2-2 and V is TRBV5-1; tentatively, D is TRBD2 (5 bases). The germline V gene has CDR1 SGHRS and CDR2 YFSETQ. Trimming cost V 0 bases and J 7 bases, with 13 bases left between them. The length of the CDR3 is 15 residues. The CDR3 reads CASSLVSGSSGELFF. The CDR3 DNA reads TGCGCCAGCAGCTTGGTGTCGGGGTCGAGCGGGGAGCTGTTTTTT.

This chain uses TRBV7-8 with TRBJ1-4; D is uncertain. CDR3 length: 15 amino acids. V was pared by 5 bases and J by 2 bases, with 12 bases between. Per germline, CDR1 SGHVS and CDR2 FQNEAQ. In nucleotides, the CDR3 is TGTGCCAGCAGCCCCTCGGGGTTGACTAATGAAAAACTGTTTTTT. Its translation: CASSPSGLTNEKLFF.

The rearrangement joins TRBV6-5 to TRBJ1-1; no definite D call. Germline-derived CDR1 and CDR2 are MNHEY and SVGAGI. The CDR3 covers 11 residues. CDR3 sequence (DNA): TGTGCTGTAATGGGGAGCACTGAAGCTTTCTTT. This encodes CAVMGSTEAFF.

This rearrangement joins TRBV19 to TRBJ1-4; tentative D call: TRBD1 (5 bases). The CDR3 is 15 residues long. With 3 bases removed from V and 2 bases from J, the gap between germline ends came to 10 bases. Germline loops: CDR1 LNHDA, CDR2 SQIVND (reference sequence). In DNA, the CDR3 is TGTGCCAGTAGTATGTCGGCAGGGACTAATGAAAAACTGTTTTTT. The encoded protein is CASSMSAGTNEKLFF.

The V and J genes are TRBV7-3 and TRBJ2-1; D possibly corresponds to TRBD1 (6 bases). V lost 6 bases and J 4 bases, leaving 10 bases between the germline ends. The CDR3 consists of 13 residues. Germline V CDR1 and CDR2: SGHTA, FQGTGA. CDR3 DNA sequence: TGTGCCAGCAGTCGAGGGGGATACAATGAGCAGTTCTTC. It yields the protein CASSRGGYNEQFF.

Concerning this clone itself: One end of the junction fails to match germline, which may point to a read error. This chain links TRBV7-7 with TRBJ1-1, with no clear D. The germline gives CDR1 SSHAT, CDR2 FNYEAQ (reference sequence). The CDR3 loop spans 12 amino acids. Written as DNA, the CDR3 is TGTGCTAGCAACCAGGAGGAGGGTGAAGCTTTCTTT. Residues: CASNQEEGEAFF.

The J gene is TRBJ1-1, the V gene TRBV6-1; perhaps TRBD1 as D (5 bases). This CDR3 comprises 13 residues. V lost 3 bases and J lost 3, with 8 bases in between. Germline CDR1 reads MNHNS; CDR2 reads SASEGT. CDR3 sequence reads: CASSETVYTEAFF. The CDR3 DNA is TGTGCCAGCAGTGAGACAGTTTACACTGAAGCTTTCTTT.

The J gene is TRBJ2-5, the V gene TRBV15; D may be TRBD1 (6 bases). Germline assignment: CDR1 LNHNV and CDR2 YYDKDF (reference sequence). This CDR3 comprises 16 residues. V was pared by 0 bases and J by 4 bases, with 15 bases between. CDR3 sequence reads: CATSRDDTGLGETQYF. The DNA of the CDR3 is TGTGCCACCAGCAGAGACGATACAGGGTTGGGAGAGACCCAGTACTTC.